One and the same sample provided the 26 T cell receptor beta chains below, sequenced in a study of blood T cell repertoires in COVID-19 (TCRdb year 2020). The library was produced with the immunoSEQ multiplex PCR assay. What TCRdb holds here is the immuneACCESS table cut down to in-frame rearrangements. Part of the clones is not present; checked against another copy, under half of the missing clones reflect an unresolved V gene, and the others are unexplained. This sample holds around 170,000 clones; 80% were observed only once. The ten largest clones add up to 13% to 15% of the sample. Material: PBMCs or T cells enriched from blood (not recorded which). The source of these receptors is a man in his 60s who had been exposed to COVID-19.

V gene TRBV30 combines with J gene TRBJ2-3, with 7 bases lining up with TRBD1. Trimming took 4 bases from V and 2 from J; bases not matched to a gene: 6. Germline CDR1 GTSNPN, CDR2 SVGIG (reference sequence). The CDR3 contains 14 residues. Here the CDR3 reads CAWTRDRITDTQYF. CDR3 DNA sequence: TGTGCCTGGACCCGGGACAGAATCACAGATACGCAGTATTTT.

The rearrangement joins TRBV30 to TRBJ2-5; TRBD2 matches at 11 bases. The CDR3 runs 15 residues. The ends lost 0 bases at V and 5 bases at J; junction bases unmatched: 5. Germline assignment: CDR1 GTSNPN and CDR2 SVGIG (reference sequence). This chain's CDR3 is CAWSVLAGVGETQYF. The CDR3 nucleotides read TGTGCCTGGAGTGTACTAGCGGGAGTGGGGGAGACCCAGTACTTC.

The chain joins TRBV9 to TRBJ2-7; D may be TRBD1 (5 bases). Germline CDR1 SGDLS, CDR2 YYNGEE. This CDR3 comprises 17 residues. The ends were cut back, 0 bases at V and 3 bases at J, with 19 bases in the middle. Here the CDR3 reads CASSVAPAGSSLYEQYF. The CDR3 DNA reads as TGTGCCAGCAGCGTAGCCCCGGCAGGGTCATCGCTCTACGAGCAGTACTTC.

The chain links TRBV12-3 or TRBV12-4 to TRBJ2-3; TRBD2 is a possible D gene (5 bases). The CDR3 consists of 13 residues. V gave up 6 bases and J gave up 0 bases, with 7 bases separating them. The CDR3 coding sequence is TGTGCCAGCAGCGGCGGGAGCACAGATACGCAGTATTTT. It specifies CASSGGSTDTQYF.

The chain employs TRBV19 and TRBJ2-3; TRBD2 matches 12 bases. Germline V gene lookup returns CDR1 LNHDA and CDR2 SQIVND (reference sequence). J was trimmed by 1 base and V by 11 bases; bases with no gene match: 13. This CDR3 spans 17 amino acids. The DNA for the CDR3 is TGTGCCTCGAGAGGACTAGCGGGGTTCCAACGCACAGATACGCAGTATTTT. This translates into CASRGLAGFQRTDTQYF.

V usage is TRBV30 and J usage is TRBJ1-5, with a weak D call TRBD1 (6 bases). Germline V gene data show CDR1 as GTSNPN and CDR2 as SVGIG (reference sequence). CDR3 length: 14 residues. The V and J ends lost 0 bases and 2 bases respectively, with 8 bases between them. Written as DNA, the CDR3 is TGTGCCTGGAGTGTACAGGGTCGCAATCAGCCCCAGCATTTT. Amino acid sequence: CAWSVQGRNQPQHF.

The V call is TRBV7-2, the J call TRBJ1-1; 7 nucleotides agree with TRBD1. V dropped 5 bases and J dropped 11; count of bases not matched to a gene: 8. The CDR3 runs to 12 residues. CDR1 is SGHTA, CDR2 FQGNSA, per germline. The CDR3 spells CASSHRTGGAFF. The CDR3 DNA reads TGTGCCAGCAGCCACCGGACAGGAGGGGCTTTCTTT.

This clone has just a few counts. The chain uses TRBV5-4 and TRBJ2-7; the match to TRBD2 covers 7 bases. V lost 2 bases, J lost 6 bases, and 8 bases stayed unmatched. This CDR3 spans 14 amino acids. Germline V gives CDR1 SGHNT, CDR2 YYREEE (reference sequence). The chain's CDR3 is CASSLDGRSTEQYF. The CDR3 bases are TGTGCCAGCAGCTTAGACGGGAGGTCAACCGAGCAGTACTTC.

The V gene is TRBV25-1, the J gene TRBJ2-3; a weak D match, TRBD1 (6 bases). Germline V lookup: CDR1 MGHDK, CDR2 SYGVNS. The CDR3 sequence is 15 residues long. With 0 bases removed from V and 2 bases from J, the gap between germline ends came to 9 bases. Here the CDR3 reads CASSEYVGATDTQYF. DNA of the CDR3: TGTGCCAGCAGTGAATATGTGGGGGCCACAGATACGCAGTATTTT.

This clone has just a few counts. V gene TRBV6-5 combines with J gene TRBJ1-1; perhaps TRBD1 as D (6 bases). V was pared by 6 bases and J by 2 bases, with 16 bases between. CDR1 MNHEY and CDR2 SVGAGI come from the germline V gene. The length of the CDR3 is 15 residues. CDR3 amino acids: CASRPGANQNTEAFF. The CDR3 DNA follows: TGTGCCAGCAGGCCAGGGGCAAATCAAAACACTGAAGCTTTCTTT.

V and J are TRBV28 and TRBJ1-5; D gene ambiguous. Germline-derived CDR1 and CDR2 are MDHEN and SYDVKM. The CDR3 covers 12 residues. Trimming cost V 3 bases and J 6 bases, with 6 bases left between them. The CDR3 spells CASSLTSQPQHF. CDR3 DNA sequence: TGTGCCAGCAGTTTGACTAGTCAGCCCCAGCATTTT.

Points on this clone: At one end, the junction sequence differs from germline, possibly due to a read error. This rearrangement joins TRBV7-3 to TRBJ2-1; no firm D call. Germline loops: CDR1 SGHTA, CDR2 FQGTGA. The CDR3 length is 16 residues. Written as DNA, the CDR3 is TGTGCCAGCAGCAAGGCACTACCCGGCTCCTACAATGAGCGGTTCTTC. Protein sequence: CASSKALPGSYNERFF. Together with reference TRBV7-3 and TRBJ2-1, the CDR3 gives the full variable domain: GAGVSQTPSNKVTEKGKYVELRCDPISGHTALYWYRQSLGQGPEFLIYFQGTGAADDSGLPNDRFFAVRPEGSVSTLKIQRTERGDSAVYLCASSKALPGSYNERFFGPGTRLTVL.

This clone was seen many times. The chain is built from TRBV10-3 and TRBJ1-5; D perhaps matches TRBD1 (6 bases). Germline CDR1 is ENHRY and CDR2 is SYGVKD. CDR3 length: 15 amino acids. V shed 2 bases and J shed 2 bases, with 10 bases lying between them. The CDR3 loop is CAISEVGGGNQPQHF. The CDR3 nucleotides are TGTGCCATCAGTGAGGTAGGGGGGGGCAATCAGCCCCAGCATTTT.

The chain recombines TRBV28 with TRBJ2-7; D gene uncertain. From germline, CDR1 is MDHEN and CDR2 SYDVKM. Trimming took off 3 bases at V and 6 bases at J, with 15 bases between the two ends. This CDR3 is built from 14 residues. CDR3 region: CASSLGPNPREQYF. Written as DNA, the CDR3 is TGTGCCAGCAGTTTGGGCCCTAACCCCCGCGAGCAGTACTTC.

This clone was observed a handful of times. The V call is TRBV30, the J call TRBJ1-1; D remains ambiguous. There are 14 residues in the CDR3. Germline-derived CDR1 and CDR2 are GTSNPN and SVGIG (reference sequence). The V end lost 7 bases, the J end lost 0 bases, and 15 bases lay between the germline ends. The DNA for the CDR3 is TGTGCCTCTCTCACCGGGAGCATGAACACTGAAGCTTTCTTT. This codes for CASLTGSMNTEAFF.

This clone has just a few counts. DNA of the CDR3: TGTGCCTGGAGTGGCCGGAAACAGGGAAACTATGGCTACACCTTC. This sequence encodes CAWSGRKQGNYGYTF. The rearrangement uses TRBV30 and TRBJ1-2; tentative D call: TRBD1 (6 bases). Trimming took off 1 base at V and 2 bases at J, with 14 bases between the two ends. This CDR3 region has 15 residues. Germline-derived CDR1 and CDR2 are GTSNPN and SVGIG (reference sequence).

The chain couples TRBV6-2 or TRBV6-3 to TRBJ1-2; a weak D match, TRBD1 (6 bases). CDR3 length: 13 amino acids. Trimming cost V 5 bases and J 2 bases, with 9 bases left between them. Germline CDR1 MNHEY, CDR2 SVGEGT. The CDR3 DNA is TGTGCCAGCAGTGGACAGATGAACTATGGCTACACCTTC. Its translation is CASSGQMNYGYTF.

This chain joins TRBV2 and TRBJ1-1, with a weak D call TRBD1 (6 bases). The CDR3 runs to 13 residues. The ends were cut back, 4 bases at V and 0 bases at J, with 6 bases in the middle. CDR1 SNHLY and CDR2 FYNNEI come from the germline V gene. The CDR3 nucleotides are TGTGCCAGCAGTGGGGACATGAACACTGAAGCTTTCTTT. Amino acid sequence: CASSGDMNTEAFF.

This chain uses TRBV10-2 with TRBJ2-7, with 12 positions matching TRBD2. This CDR3 spans 15 amino acids. The germline CDR1 and CDR2 sequences are WSHSY and SAAADI. Unmatched junction bases numbered 1, after V lost 2 bases and J lost 2 bases. CDR3: CASSEGTSGPYEQYF. CDR3 DNA: TGCGCCAGCAGTGAGGGGACTAGCGGGCCCTACGAGCAGTACTTC.

This clone was seen a few times. This chain uses TRBV27 with TRBJ1-6; TRBD1 is a possible D gene (5 bases). Trimming took 5 bases from V and 1 from J, leaving 15 bases between them. The CDR3 loop spans 17 amino acids. CDR1 and CDR2 (germline): MNHEY, SMNVEV (reference sequence). The CDR3 region is CASSPGGGTSYNSPLHF. As DNA, the CDR3 is TGTGCCAGCAGTCCCGGGGGGGGTACGTCCTATAATTCACCCCTCCACTTT.

CDR3 loop: CASSPPQGNEQYF. CDR3 nucleotides: TGTGCCAGCAGCCCCCCACAGGGAAACGAGCAGTACTTC. The gene calls are TRBV28 and TRBJ2-7; D may be TRBD1 (6 bases). V was shortened by 6 bases and J by 5 bases, with 14 bases between the two germline ends. CDR3 size: 13 residues. Germline-derived CDR1 and CDR2 are MDHEN and SYDVKM.

This chain joins TRBV3-1 (or the pseudogene TRBV3-2) and TRBJ2-2, with TRBD2 matching 11 bases. CDR3 length: 16 residues. Germline trimming cut 0 bases from V and 5 bases from J; bases unmatched to any gene: 2. CDR1 is LGHDT, CDR2 YNNKEL, per germline (reference sequence). The CDR3 bases are TGTGCCAGCAGCCAAGATACTAGCGGGAGAACCGGGGAGCTGTTTTTT. Amino acid sequence: CASSQDTSGRTGELFF.

The table lists this clone with many counts. The chain recombines TRBV12-1 with TRBJ2-6; no DNA check was done on the table's D call, TRBD2. TRBV12-1 constitutes a pseudogene. This CDR3 spans 20 amino acids. The CDR3 loop reads CASSLLARRIGSSGANVLTF. CDR3 bases: TGTGCCAGCAGCTTACTAGCGAGACGTATTGGTAGCTCTGGGGCCAACGTCCTGACTTTC.

The V and J genes are TRBV7-2 and TRBJ1-3; D is possibly TRBD1 (5 bases). Germline CDR1 and CDR2: SGHTA and FQGNSA. The CDR3 runs 15 residues. V lost 5 bases, J lost 2 bases, and 13 bases lay in between. The CDR3 coding sequence is TGTGCCAGCAGCCCCCCCGACAGAGCTGGAAACACCATATATTTT. This codes for CASSPPDRAGNTIYF.

Only one count was recorded for this clone. The rearrangement uses TRBV30 and TRBJ2-7; D perhaps matches TRBD2 (6 bases). The CDR3 sequence is 16 residues long. CDR1 and CDR2 (germline): GTSNPN, SVGIG (reference sequence). V was trimmed by 0 bases and J by 3 bases, leaving 18 bases between them. The CDR3 loop is CAWSVRERLVLYEQYF. The CDR3 nucleotides read TGTGCCTGGAGTGTACGGGAGCGACTGGTCCTCTACGAGCAGTACTTC.

DNA of the CDR3: TGTGCCAGCAGTGCCCCCGCAACAGGGGGCAAAGCCTACGAGCAGTACTTC. As protein: CASSAPATGGKAYEQYF. V is TRBV25-1 and J is TRBJ2-7; the match to TRBD1 covers 9 bases. CDR1 is MGHDK and CDR2 is SYGVNS in the germline V gene. The CDR3 is made up of 17 amino acids. With V trimmed by 4 bases and J by 2 bases, 12 bases remained unmatched.